This T cell receptor beta chain originates from a study of CD4 T cells in relation to SARS-CoV-2 and coronaviruses. With regard to this clone: The antigen remains undetermined.

This CDR3 region has 12 residues. The germline V gene has CDR1 SGHRS and CDR2 YFSETQ. The V and J ends lost 5 bases and 0 bases respectively, with 4 bases between them. Profiling relied on immunoSEQ multiplex PCR, and the TCRdb table lists in-frame clones only, not all of them. The profile shows around 30,000 clones, around three quarters of them singletons. The sequence was collected from an adult with COVID-19. This sequence joins TRBV5-1 and TRBJ2-3; D unresolved. Sequencing used memory CD4+ T cells from PBMCs, cultured in vitro. The CDR3: CASRTSTDTQYF. The CDR3 nucleotides read TGCGCCAGCAGGACTAGCACAGATACGCAGTATTTT.